The 7 T cell receptor beta chains presented below share a single source sample, sequenced in a study of STAT5B mutations in CD4+ large granular lymphocyte leukemia. Repertoires were generated with immunoSEQ multiplex PCR, while TCRdb's copy carries only in-frame clones and drops some. The table lists fewer than 50,000 clones, 84% of them singletons, with 0.3% to 0.45% in the top ten. The specimen sequenced was CD4+ T cells from blood buffy coats. These receptors were taken from a human donor in good health.

The CDR3 here is CASSSGQTYGYTF. CDR3 nucleotide sequence: TGCGCCAGCAGCTCGGGACAGACCTATGGCTACACCTTC. The chain couples TRBV5-1 to TRBJ1-2, with 7 bases aligning to TRBD1. Germline CDR1 reads SGHRS; CDR2 reads YFSETQ. Trimming at V came to 3 bases and at J to 4 bases, leaving 3 bases not matched to a gene. CDR3 length: 13 amino acids.

The chain is built from TRBV7-6 and TRBJ2-2, with D possibly TRBD2 on 6 matching bases. V lost 5 bases, J lost 5 bases, and 12 bases lay in between. CDR1 is SGHVS and CDR2 is FNYEAQ in the germline V gene. The CDR3 sequence is 14 residues long. CDR3 residues: CASSPRLVTGELFF. CDR3 DNA: TGTGCCAGCAGCCCTCGACTAGTTACCGGGGAGCTGTTTTTT.

CDR3: CASRTQGFSEQFF. The DNA for the CDR3 is TGTGCCAGCAGAACACAGGGATTTAGTGAGCAGTTCTTC. This chain connects TRBV2 to TRBJ2-1; tentatively, D is TRBD1 (6 bases). Germline assignment: CDR1 SNHLY and CDR2 FYNNEI. The CDR3 spans 13 residues. V lost 6 bases and J 9 bases, leaving 15 bases between the germline ends.

The V call is TRBV5-6, the J call TRBJ1-1; a weak D match, TRBD1 (6 bases). Trimming removed 0 bases at V and 8 bases at J, with 14 bases between. This CDR3 region has 14 residues. The V gene's germline CDR1 is SGHDT and CDR2 YYEEEE. This CDR3 is CASSLGGRHMEAFF. The CDR3 DNA follows: TGTGCCAGCAGCTTGGGGGGGCGGCATATGGAAGCTTTCTTT. Variable domain in full (rest from reference TRBV5-6 and TRBJ1-1): DAGVTQSPTHLIKTRGQQVTLRCSPKSGHDTVSWYQQALGQGPQFIFQYYEEEERQRGNFPDRFSGHQFPNYSSELNVNALLLGDSALYLCASSLGGRHMEAFFGQGTRLTVV.

This chain joins TRBV6-6 and TRBJ1-2; tentative D call: TRBD1 (6 bases). In germline, CDR1 is MNHNY, CDR2 SVGAGI (reference sequence). V was cut by 7 bases and J by 4 bases, with 16 bases left in between. CDR3 length: 14 residues. The CDR3 DNA follows: TGTGCCAGCACTTCAATACAGGGAGGCTATGGCTACACCTTC. It is translated as CASTSIQGGYGYTF.

The chain carries TRBV2 and TRBJ2-7; unclear D gene. Germline V gene lookup returns CDR1 SNHLY and CDR2 FYNNEI. CDR3 size: 15 residues. Trimming removed 6 bases at V and 3 bases at J, with 18 bases between. CDR3 bases: TGTGCCAGCAGGGCAGCCGTATCGTGGATCTACGAGCAGTACTTC. Translation gives CASRAAVSWIYEQYF.

The chain combines TRBV5-1 with TRBJ2-5; D perhaps matches TRBD1 (5 bases). TRBJ2-7 matches the DNA end more closely, so the J call is doubtful. The CDR3 is made up of 16 amino acids. Germline V gene sequence: CDR1 SGHRS, CDR2 YFSETQ. CDR3 bases: TGCGCCAGCAGCTTGGCCGCAGGGTCCGTCGCCTACGAGCAGTACTTC. Its protein is CASSLAAGSVAYEQYF.